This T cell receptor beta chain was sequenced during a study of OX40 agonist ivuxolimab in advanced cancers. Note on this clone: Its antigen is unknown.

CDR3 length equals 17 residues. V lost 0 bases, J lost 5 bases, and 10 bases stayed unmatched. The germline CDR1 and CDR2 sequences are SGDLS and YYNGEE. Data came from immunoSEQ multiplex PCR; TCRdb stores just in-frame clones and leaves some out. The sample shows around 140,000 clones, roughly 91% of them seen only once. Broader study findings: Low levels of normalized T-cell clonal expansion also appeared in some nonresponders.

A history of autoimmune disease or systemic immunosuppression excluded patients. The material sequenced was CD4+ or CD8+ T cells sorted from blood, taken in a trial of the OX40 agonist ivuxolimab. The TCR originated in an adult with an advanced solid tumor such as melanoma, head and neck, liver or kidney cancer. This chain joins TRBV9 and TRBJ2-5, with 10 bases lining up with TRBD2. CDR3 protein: CASSVGSSGGRGETQYF. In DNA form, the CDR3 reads TGTGCCAGCAGCGTAGGGTCTAGCGGGGGCAGGGGGGAGACCCAGTACTTC. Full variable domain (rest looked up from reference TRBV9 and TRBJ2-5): DSGVTQTPKHLITATGQRVTLRCSPRSGDLSVYWYQQSLDQGLQFLIQYYNGEERAKGNILERFSAQQFPDLHSELNLSSLELGDSALYFCASSVGSSGGRGETQYFGPGTRLLVL.